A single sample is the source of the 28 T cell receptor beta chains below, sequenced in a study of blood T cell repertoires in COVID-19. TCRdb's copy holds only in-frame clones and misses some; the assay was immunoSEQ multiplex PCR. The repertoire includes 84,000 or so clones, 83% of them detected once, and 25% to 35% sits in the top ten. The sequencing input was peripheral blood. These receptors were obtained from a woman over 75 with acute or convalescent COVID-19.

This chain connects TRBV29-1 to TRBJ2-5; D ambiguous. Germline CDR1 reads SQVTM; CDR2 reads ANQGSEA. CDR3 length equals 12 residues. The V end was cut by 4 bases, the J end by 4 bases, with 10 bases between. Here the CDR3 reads CSVAENRETQYF. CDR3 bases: TGCAGCGTTGCAGAGAATAGAGAGACCCAGTACTTC.

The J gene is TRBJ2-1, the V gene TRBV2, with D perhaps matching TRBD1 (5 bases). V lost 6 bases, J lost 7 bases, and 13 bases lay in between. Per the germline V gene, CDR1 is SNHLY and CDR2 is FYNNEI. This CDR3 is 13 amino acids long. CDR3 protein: CASSRELGNEQFF. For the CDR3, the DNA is TGTGCCAGCAGCAGGGAACTGGGGAATGAGCAGTTCTTC. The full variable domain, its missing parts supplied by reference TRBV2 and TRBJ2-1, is EPEVTQTPSHQVTQMGQEVILRCVPISNHLYFYWYRQILGQKVEFLVSFYNNEISEKSEIFDDQFSVERPDGSNFTLKIRSTKLEDSAMYFCASSRELGNEQFFGPGTRLTVL.

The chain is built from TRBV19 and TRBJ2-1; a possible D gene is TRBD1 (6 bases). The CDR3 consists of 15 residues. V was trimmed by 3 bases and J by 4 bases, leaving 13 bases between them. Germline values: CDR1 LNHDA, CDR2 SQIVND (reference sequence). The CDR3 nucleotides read TGTGCCAGTAGTATCGGACAGATTAATTACAATGAGCAGTTCTTC. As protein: CASSIGQINYNEQFF.

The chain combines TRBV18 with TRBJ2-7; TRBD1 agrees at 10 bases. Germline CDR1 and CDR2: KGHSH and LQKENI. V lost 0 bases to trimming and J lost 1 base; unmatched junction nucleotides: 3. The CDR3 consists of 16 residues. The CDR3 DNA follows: TGTGCCAGCTCACCACCGGGACAGGGGACGTCCTACGAGCAGTACTTC. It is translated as CASSPPGQGTSYEQYF. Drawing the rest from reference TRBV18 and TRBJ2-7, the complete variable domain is NAGVMQNPRHLVRRRGQEARLRCSPMKGHSHVYWYRQLPEEGLKFMVYLQKENIIDESGMPKERFSAEFPKEGPSILRIQQVVRGDSAAYFCASSPPGQGTSYEQYFGPGTRLTVT.

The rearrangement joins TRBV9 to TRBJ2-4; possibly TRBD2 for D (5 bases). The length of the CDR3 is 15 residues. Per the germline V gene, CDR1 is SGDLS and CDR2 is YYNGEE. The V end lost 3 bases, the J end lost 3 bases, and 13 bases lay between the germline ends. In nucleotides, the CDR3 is TGTGCCAGCAGCGGTTCGGGAACCGGCAAAAACATTCAGTACTTC. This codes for CASSGSGTGKNIQYF.

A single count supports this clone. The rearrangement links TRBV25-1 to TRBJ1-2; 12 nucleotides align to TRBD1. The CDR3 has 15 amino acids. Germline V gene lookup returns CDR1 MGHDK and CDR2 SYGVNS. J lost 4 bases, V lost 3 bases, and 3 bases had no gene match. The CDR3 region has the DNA TGTGCCAGCAGTGAGGGGGGACAGGGGGCCTATGGCTACACCTTC. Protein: CASSEGGQGAYGYTF.

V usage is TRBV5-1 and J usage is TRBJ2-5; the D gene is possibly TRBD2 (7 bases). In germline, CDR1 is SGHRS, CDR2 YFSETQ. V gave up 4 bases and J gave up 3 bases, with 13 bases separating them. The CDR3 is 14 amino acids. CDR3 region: CASSGGDKEETQYF. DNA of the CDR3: TGCGCCAGCAGCGGGGGGGACAAAGAAGAGACCCAGTACTTC.

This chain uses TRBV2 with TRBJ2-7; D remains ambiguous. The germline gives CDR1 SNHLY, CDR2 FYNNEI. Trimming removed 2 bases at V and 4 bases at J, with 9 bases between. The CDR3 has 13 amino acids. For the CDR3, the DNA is TGTGCCAGCAGTGAACTTACACCTTACGAGCAGTACTTC. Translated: CASSELTPYEQYF.

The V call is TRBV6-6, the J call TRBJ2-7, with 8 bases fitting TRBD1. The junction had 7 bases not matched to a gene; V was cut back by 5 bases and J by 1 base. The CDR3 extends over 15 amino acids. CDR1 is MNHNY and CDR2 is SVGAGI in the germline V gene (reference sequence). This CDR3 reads CASSQGQGSSYEQYF. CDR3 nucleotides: TGTGCCAGCAGTCAAGGACAGGGATCGTCCTACGAGCAGTACTTC.

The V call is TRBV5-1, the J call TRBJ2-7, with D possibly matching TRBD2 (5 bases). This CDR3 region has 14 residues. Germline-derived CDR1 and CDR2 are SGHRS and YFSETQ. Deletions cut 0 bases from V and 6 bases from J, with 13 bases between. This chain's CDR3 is CASSLVSGFGEQYF. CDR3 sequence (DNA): TGCGCCAGCAGCTTGGTTTCGGGATTCGGCGAGCAGTACTTC.

CDR3 bases: TGCGCCAGCAGTTTTCGGGACAGTCTTTACGGCGAGCAGTACTTC. This translates into CASSFRDSLYGEQYF. The chain couples TRBV23-1 to TRBJ2-7; 7 bases are shared with TRBD1. TRBV23-1 is marked as an open reading frame, function uncertain. The CDR3 contains 15 residues. Trimming at V came to 5 bases and at J to 6 bases, leaving 13 bases not matched to a gene.

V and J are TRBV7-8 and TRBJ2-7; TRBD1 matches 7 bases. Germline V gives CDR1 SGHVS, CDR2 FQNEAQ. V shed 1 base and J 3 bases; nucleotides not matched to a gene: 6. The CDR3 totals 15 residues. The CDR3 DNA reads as TGTGCCAGCAGCTTAGGGACAGGCGGGTACTACGAGCAGTACTTC. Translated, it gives CASSLGTGGYYEQYF.

CDR3 coding DNA: TGTGCCAGCAGCCCGTACTGGGGGGGGCTCATGAACACTGAAGCTTTCTTT. This encodes CASSPYWGGLMNTEAFF. This chain links TRBV3-1 (or the pseudogene TRBV3-2) with TRBJ1-1, with D tentatively TRBD1 (6 bases). The V end was cut by 4 bases, the J end by 0 bases, with 18 bases between. The germline CDR1 and CDR2 sequences are LGHDT and YNNKEL (reference sequence). The length of the CDR3 is 17 residues.

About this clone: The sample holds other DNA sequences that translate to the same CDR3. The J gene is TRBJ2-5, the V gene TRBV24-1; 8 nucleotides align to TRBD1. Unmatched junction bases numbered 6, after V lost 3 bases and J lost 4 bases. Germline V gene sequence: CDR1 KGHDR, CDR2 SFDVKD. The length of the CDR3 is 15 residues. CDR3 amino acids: CATSDPTGEGETQYF. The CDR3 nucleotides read TGTGCCACCAGTGATCCGACAGGGGAAGGAGAGACCCAGTACTTC.

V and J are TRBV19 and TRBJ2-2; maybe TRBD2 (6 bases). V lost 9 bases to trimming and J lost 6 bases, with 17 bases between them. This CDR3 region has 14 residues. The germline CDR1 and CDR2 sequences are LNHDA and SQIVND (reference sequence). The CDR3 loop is CASLGREPPGELFF. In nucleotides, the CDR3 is TGTGCCAGCCTGGGCCGGGAGCCCCCCGGGGAGCTGTTTTTT.

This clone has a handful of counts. In DNA form, the CDR3 reads TGCAGCGCAAGGGGGCTCAGCACAGATACGCAGTATTTT. Translated: CSARGLSTDTQYF. V is TRBV29-1 and J is TRBJ2-3; 7 bases map to TRBD1. This CDR3 has 13 residues. The germline V gene encodes CDR1 SQVTM and CDR2 ANQGSEA. J was trimmed by 0 bases and V by 7 bases; bases with no gene match: 4.

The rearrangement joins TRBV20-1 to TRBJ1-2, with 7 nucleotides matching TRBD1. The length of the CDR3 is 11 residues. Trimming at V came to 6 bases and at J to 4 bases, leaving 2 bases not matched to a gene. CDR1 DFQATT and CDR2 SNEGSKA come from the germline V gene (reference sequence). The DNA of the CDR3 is TGCAGTGCGGGGGACAGCTATGGCTACACCTTC. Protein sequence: CSAGDSYGYTF.

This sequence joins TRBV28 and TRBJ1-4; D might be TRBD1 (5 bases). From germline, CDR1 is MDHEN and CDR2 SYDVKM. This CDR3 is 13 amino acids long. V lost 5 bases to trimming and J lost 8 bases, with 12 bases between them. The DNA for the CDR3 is TGTGCCAGCAGTGTGGGGGGAGAGGAAAAACTGTTTTTT. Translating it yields CASSVGGEEKLFF.

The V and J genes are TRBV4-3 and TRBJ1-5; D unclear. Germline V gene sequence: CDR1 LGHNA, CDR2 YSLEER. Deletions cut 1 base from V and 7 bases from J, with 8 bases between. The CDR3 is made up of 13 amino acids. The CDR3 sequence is CASSQAEAQPQHF. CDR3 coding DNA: TGCGCCAGCAGCCAAGCGGAGGCCCAGCCCCAGCATTTT.

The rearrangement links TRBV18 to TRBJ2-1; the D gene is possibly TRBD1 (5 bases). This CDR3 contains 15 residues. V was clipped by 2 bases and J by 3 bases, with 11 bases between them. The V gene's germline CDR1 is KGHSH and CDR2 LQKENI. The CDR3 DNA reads TGTGCCAGCTCACCAGGGGCGGCCGACTACAATGAGCAGTTCTTC. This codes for CASSPGAADYNEQFF. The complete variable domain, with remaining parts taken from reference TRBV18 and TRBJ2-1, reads NAGVMQNPRHLVRRRGQEARLRCSPMKGHSHVYWYRQLPEEGLKFMVYLQKENIIDESGMPKERFSAEFPKEGPSILRIQQVVRGDSAAYFCASSPGAADYNEQFFGPGTRLTVL.

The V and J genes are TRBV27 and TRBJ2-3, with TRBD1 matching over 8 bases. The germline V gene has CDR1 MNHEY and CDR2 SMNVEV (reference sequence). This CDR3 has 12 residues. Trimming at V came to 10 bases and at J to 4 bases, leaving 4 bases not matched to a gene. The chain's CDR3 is CATQGAPDTQYF. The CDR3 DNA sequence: TGTGCCACTCAGGGGGCTCCAGATACGCAGTATTTT.

The CDR3 nucleotides are TGCGCCAGCAGCTCACAGGGGAATGGAAACACCATATATTTT. This translates into CASSSQGNGNTIYF. The chain recombines TRBV5-1 with TRBJ1-3; 7 bases match TRBD1. The CDR3 contains 14 residues. The junction had 3 bases not matched to a gene; V was cut back by 3 bases and J by 3 bases. Germline V gene data show CDR1 as SGHRS and CDR2 as YFSETQ.

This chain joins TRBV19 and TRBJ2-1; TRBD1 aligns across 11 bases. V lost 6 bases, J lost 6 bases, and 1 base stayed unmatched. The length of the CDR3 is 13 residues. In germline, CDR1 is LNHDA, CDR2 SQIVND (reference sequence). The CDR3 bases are TGTGCCAGTAGGGGACAGGGGGTCAATGAGCAGTTCTTC. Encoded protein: CASRGQGVNEQFF.

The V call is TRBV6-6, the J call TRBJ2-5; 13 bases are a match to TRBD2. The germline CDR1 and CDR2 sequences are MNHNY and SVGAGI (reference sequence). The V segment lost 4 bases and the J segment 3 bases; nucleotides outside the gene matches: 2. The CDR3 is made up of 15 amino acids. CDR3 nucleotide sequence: TGTGCCAGCAGTTGGGGACTAGCGGGAAAAGAGACCCAGTACTTC. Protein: CASSWGLAGKETQYF.

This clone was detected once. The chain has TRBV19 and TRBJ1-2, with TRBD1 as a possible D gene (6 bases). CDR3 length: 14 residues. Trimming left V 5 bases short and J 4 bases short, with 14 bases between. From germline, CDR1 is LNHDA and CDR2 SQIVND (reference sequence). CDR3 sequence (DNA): TGTGCCAGTAGTTTTAACAGGGAGACCTATGGCTACACCTTC. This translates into CASSFNRETYGYTF.

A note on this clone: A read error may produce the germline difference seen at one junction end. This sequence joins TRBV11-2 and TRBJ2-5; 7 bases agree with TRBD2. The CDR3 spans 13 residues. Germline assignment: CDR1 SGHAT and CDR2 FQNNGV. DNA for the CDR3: TGTGCCAGCAGCTTAGCCGCGGGAGAGGCCCAGTACTTC. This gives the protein CASSLAAGEAQYF.

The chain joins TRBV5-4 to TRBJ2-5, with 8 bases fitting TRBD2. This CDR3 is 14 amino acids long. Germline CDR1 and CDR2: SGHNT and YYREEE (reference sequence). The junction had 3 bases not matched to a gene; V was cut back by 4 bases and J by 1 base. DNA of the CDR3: TGTGCCAGCAGCGCCGGGACTAGCCAAGAGACCCAGTACTTC. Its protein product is CASSAGTSQETQYF.

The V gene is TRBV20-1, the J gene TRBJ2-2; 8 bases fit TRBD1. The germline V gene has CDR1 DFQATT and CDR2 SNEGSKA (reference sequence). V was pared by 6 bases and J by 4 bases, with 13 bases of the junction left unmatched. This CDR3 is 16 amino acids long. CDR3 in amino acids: CSASRLGGQGTGELFF. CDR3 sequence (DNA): TGCAGTGCCAGTCGGTTGGGAGGACAGGGCACCGGGGAGCTGTTTTTT.